These 8 T cell receptor beta chains share one sample of origin, sequenced in a study of cytomegalovirus exposure and HLA in healthy donors. PCR employed 60 Vbeta and 13 Jbeta primers. Clones were read by immunoSEQ multiplex PCR, and TCRdb kept only the in-frame ones, dropping some. The sample includes tens of thousands of clones, more than 70% of them seen just once. Sequenced sample: PBMCs. These receptors all stem from a male donor in good health and CMV-seropositive.

The chain uses TRBV5-1 and TRBJ2-5, with 7 bases lining up with TRBD2. Germline CDR1 SGHRS, CDR2 YFSETQ. Germline trimming cut 0 bases from V and 2 bases from J; bases unmatched to any gene: 1. CDR3 length: 14 residues. CDR3 coding DNA: TGCGCCAGCAGCTTGGGGACTAGACAAGAGACCCAGTACTTC. This sequence encodes CASSLGTRQETQYF.

About this clone: The sample contains more than one DNA sequence encoding this CDR3. V usage is TRBV5-1 and J usage is TRBJ2-7; TRBD1 matches at 7 bases. The CDR3 is made up of 13 amino acids. Germline values: CDR1 SGHRS, CDR2 YFSETQ. Unmatched junction bases numbered 3, after V lost 2 bases and J lost 4 bases. CDR3 sequence (DNA): TGCGCCAGCAGCTTATCACAGGGGTACGAGCAGTACTTC. Translating it yields CASSLSQGYEQYF.

The J gene is TRBJ1-1, the V gene TRBV6-1; D is ambiguous. The CDR3 is 13 amino acids. Trimming stripped 5 bases from V and 1 base from J, with 8 bases between. Looked up from germline, CDR1 is MNHNS and CDR2 is SASEGT. The CDR3 reads CASSKDRNTEAFF. In nucleotides, the CDR3 is TGTGCCAGCAGTAAAGATAGGAACACTGAAGCTTTCTTT.

This clone was observed a few times. The rearrangement links TRBV19 to TRBJ1-5; 7 nucleotides line up with TRBD1. Germline trimming cut 4 bases from V and 5 bases from J; bases unmatched to any gene: 11. CDR3 length: 16 residues. Germline CDR1 reads LNHDA; CDR2 reads SQIVND (reference sequence). CDR3 in amino acids: CASSTYRDRSYQPQHF. For the CDR3, the DNA is TGTGCCAGTAGTACGTACCGGGACAGAAGTTATCAGCCCCAGCATTTT.

The table lists this clone with a count of one. The chain uses TRBV29-1 and TRBJ2-3; 12 nucleotides match TRBD1. The germline V gene encodes CDR1 SQVTM and CDR2 ANQGSEA. This CDR3 is 14 amino acids long. J gave up 4 bases and V 4 bases, and 3 bases lay outside the gene matches. The CDR3 here is CSVAGDRGPDTQYF. As DNA, the CDR3 is TGCAGCGTTGCTGGGGACAGGGGGCCAGATACGCAGTATTTT.

This clone was detected a few times. This chain links TRBV4-1 with TRBJ1-1, with 11 bases aligning to TRBD1. V was clipped by 4 bases and J by 10 bases; unmatched bases: 8. Germline CDR1 reads MGHRA; CDR2 reads YSYEKL. The CDR3 runs to 14 residues. CDR3 in amino acids: CASSRPGQGVRAFF. CDR3 coding DNA: TGCGCCAGCAGCCGACCGGGACAGGGGGTACGAGCTTTCTTT.

The V gene is TRBV6-1, the J gene TRBJ2-7, with 8 positions matching TRBD1. J gave up 1 base and V 8 bases, and 10 bases lay outside the gene matches. The CDR3 covers 15 residues. The germline V gene has CDR1 MNHNS and CDR2 SASEGT. CDR3 bases: TGTGCCAGCCGAGGACAGGGTGAAGGGTCCTACGAGCAGTACTTC. Amino acid sequence: CASRGQGEGSYEQYF.

The V call is TRBV7-9, the J call TRBJ2-1; 7 nucleotides align to TRBD1. This CDR3 region has 14 residues. CDR1 is SEHNR, CDR2 FQNEAQ, per germline (reference sequence). V was clipped by 3 bases and J by 8 bases; unmatched bases: 7. Written as DNA, the CDR3 is TGTGCCAGCAGCTTCACTCAGGGGGTCGATGAGCAGTTCTTC. Its translation: CASSFTQGVDEQFF.